These T cell receptor beta chains were read from a single sample in a study of blood T cell repertoires in COVID-19. Clones were read by immunoSEQ multiplex PCR, and TCRdb kept only the in-frame ones, dropping some. The sample holds 150,000 to 190,000 clones; 80% to 90% are singletons and the top ten take 15%. Sequencing was done on a sample of peripheral blood. The receptor source for this set is a middle-aged woman with acute or convalescent COVID-19. Each CDR3 is given with its conserved first and last residue.

v_call	j_call	cdr3_aa
TRBV15	TRBJ2-5	CATSSRTRGRKETQYF
TRBV6-1	TRBJ1-2	CASSEGHTNYGYTF
TRBV11-1	TRBJ1-4	CASSRGGAREKLFF
TRBV6-6	TRBJ2-6	CASSRQGASPISGANVLTF
TRBV3-1/TRBV3-2	TRBJ2-5	CASSPGLAGAGGSGTQYF
TRBV19	TRBJ2-6	CASWSGANVLTF
TRBV18	TRBJ2-1	CASSPQKTSGMASYNEQFF
TRBV24-1	TRBJ2-5	CATSDSASQETQYF
TRBV25-1	TRBJ2-1	CASSESSYNEQFF
TRBV11-1	TRBJ2-2	CASSTRGRGPTGELFF